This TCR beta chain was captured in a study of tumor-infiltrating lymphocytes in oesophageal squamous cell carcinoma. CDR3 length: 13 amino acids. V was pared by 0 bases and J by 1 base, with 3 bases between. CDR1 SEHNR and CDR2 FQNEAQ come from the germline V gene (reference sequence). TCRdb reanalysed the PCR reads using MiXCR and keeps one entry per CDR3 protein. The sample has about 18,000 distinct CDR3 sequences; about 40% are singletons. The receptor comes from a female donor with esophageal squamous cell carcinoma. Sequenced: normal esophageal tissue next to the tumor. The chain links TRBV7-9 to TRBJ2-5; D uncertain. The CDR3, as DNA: TGTGCCAGCAGCTTAGCGGTCCAAGAGACCCAGTACTTC. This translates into CASSLAVQETQYF.